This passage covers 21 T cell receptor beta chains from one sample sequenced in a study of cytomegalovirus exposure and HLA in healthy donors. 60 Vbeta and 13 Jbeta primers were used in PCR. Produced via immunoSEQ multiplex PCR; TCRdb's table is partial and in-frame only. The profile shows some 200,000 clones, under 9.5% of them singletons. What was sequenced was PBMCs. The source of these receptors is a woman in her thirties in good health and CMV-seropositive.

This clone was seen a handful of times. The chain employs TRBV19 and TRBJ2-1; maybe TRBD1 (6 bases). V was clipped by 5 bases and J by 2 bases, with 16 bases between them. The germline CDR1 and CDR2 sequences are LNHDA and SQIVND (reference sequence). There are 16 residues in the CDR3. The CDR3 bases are TGTGCCAGTAGTTGGGGACGTCGGACAGCCTACAATGAGCAGTTCTTC. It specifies CASSWGRRTAYNEQFF.

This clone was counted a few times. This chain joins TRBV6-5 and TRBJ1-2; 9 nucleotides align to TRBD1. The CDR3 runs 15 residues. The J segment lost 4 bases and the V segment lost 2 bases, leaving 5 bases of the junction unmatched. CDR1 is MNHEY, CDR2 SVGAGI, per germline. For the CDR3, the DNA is TGTGCCAGCAGTTACGAGGACAGGGGAATCTATGGCTACACCTTC. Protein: CASSYEDRGIYGYTF.

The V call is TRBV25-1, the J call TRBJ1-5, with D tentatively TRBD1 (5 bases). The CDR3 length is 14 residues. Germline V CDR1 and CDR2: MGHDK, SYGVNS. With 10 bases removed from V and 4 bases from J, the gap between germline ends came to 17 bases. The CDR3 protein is CATGTGGSNQPQHF. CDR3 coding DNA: TGTGCCACCGGCACGGGGGGTTCAAATCAGCCCCAGCATTTT. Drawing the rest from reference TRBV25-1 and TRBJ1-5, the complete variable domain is EADIYQTPRYLVIGTGKKITLECSQTMGHDKMYWYQQDPGMELHLIHYSYGVNSTEKGDLSSESTVSRIRTEHFPLTLESARPSHTSQYLCATGTGGSNQPQHFGDGTRLSIL.

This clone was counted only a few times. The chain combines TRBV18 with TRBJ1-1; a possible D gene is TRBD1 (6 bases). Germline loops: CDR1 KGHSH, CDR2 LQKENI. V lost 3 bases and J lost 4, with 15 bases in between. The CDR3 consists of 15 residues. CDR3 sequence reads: CASSPDRGGATEAFF. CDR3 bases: TGTGCCAGCTCACCCGACCGGGGGGGGGCCACTGAAGCTTTCTTT. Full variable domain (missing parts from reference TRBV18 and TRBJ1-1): NAGVMQNPRHLVRRRGQEARLRCSPMKGHSHVYWYRQLPEEGLKFMVYLQKENIIDESGMPKERFSAEFPKEGPSILRIQQVVRGDSAAYFCASSPDRGGATEAFFGQGTRLTVV.

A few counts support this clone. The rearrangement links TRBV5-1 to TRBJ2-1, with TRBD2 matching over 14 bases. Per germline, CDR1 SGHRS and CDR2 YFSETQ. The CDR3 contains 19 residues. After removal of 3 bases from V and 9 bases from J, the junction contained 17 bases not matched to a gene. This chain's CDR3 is CASSYGTSGRGATSFEQFF. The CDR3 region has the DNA TGCGCCAGCAGCTACGGGACTAGCGGGAGAGGGGCTACTAGTTTTGAGCAGTTCTTC.

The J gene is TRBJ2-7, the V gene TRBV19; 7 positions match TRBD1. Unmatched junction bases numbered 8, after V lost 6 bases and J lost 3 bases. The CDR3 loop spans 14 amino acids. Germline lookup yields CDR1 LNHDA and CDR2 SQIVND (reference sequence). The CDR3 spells CASSPGQSIYEQYF. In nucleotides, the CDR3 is TGTGCCAGTAGCCCGGGACAGAGTATCTACGAGCAGTACTTC.

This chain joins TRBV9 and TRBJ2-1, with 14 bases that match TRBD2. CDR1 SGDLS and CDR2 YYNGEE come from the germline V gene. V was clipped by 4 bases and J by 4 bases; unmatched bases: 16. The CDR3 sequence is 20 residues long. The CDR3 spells CASSPSGLAGGPPFYNEQFF. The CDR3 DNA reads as TGTGCCAGCAGCCCCTCCGGACTAGCGGGAGGCCCTCCCTTTTACAATGAGCAGTTCTTC.

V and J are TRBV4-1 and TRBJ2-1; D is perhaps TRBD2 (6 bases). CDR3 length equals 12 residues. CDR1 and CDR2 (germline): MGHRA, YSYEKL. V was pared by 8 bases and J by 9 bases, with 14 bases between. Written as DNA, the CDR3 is TGCGCCAGCCTAAACGGGAGAGGTGAGCAGTTCTTC. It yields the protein CASLNGRGEQFF.

The CDR3 DNA sequence: TGTGCCGGAAGACAGGGGGAATGGACTGAAGCTTTCTTT. Translation gives CAGRQGEWTEAFF. This chain connects TRBV6-6 to TRBJ1-1, with TRBD1 identical over 9 bases. Germline assignment: CDR1 MNHNY and CDR2 SVGAGI (reference sequence). Trimming removed 11 bases from V and 5 bases from J; junction bases left unmatched: 9. This CDR3 is 13 amino acids long.

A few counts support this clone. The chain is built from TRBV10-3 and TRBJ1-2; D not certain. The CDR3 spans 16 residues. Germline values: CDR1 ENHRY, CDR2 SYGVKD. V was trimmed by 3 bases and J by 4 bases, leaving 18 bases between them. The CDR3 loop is CAISDQSADGVYGYTF. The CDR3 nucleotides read TGTGCCATCAGTGATCAGAGCGCCGACGGTGTCTATGGCTACACCTTC.

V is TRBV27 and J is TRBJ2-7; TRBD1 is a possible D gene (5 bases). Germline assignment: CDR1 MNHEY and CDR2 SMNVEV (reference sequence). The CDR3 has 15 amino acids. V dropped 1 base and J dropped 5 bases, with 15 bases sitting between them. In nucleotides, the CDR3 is TGTGCCAGCAGTTTATTTAGGCAGGGCGGCCACGAGCAGTACTTC. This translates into CASSLFRQGGHEQYF.

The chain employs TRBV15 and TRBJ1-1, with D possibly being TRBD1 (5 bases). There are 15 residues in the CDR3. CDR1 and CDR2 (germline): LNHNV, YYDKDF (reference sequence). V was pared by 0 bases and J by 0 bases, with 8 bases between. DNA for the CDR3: TGTGCCACCAGCAGAGATAGGGGAATGAACACTGAAGCTTTCTTT. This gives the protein CATSRDRGMNTEAFF.

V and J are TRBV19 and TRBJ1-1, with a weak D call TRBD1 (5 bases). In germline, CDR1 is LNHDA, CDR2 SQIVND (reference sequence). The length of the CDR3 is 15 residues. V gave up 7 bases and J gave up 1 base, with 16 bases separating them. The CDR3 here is CASNREGGANTEAFF. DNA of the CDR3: TGTGCCAGTAACCGGGAGGGCGGGGCGAACACTGAAGCTTTCTTT.

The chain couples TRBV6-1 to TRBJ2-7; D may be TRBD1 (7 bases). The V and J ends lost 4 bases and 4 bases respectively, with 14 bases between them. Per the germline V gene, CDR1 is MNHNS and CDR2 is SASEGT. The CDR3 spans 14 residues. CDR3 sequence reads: CASSVQGRQYEQYF. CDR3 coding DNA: TGTGCCAGCAGTGTACAGGGGAGGCAGTACGAGCAGTACTTC.

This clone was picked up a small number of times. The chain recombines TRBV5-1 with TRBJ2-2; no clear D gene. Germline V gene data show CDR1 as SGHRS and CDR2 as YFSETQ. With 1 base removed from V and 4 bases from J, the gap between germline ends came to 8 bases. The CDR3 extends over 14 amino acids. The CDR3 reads CASSLRGITGELFF. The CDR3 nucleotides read TGCGCCAGCAGCTTGAGAGGAATCACCGGGGAGCTGTTTTTT.

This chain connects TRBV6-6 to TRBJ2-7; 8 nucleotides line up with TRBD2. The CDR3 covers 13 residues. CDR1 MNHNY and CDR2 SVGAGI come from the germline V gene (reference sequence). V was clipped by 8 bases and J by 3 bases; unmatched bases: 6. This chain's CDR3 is CASCPAGDYEQYF. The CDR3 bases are TGTGCCAGCTGCCCAGCGGGAGACTACGAGCAGTACTTC.

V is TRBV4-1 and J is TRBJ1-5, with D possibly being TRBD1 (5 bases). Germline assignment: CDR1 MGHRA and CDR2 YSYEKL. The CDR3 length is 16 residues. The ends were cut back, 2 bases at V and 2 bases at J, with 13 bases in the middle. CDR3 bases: TGCGCCAGCAGCCAACCCACCAGGGTCGGCAATCAGCCCCAGCATTTT. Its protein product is CASSQPTRVGNQPQHF.

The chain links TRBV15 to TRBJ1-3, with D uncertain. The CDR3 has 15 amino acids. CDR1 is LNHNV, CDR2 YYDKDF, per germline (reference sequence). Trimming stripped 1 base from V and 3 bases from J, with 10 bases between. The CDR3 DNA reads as TGTGCCACCAGCAGAGTGGCCTCCAATGGAAACACCATATATTTT. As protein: CATSRVASNGNTIYF.

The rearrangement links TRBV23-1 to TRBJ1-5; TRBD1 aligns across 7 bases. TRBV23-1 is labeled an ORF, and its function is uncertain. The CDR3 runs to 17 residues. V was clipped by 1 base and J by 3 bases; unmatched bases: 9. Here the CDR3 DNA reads TGCGCCAGCAGTCAATGGGCCGGACAGGAACCCAATCAGCCCCAGCATTTT. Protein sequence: CASSQWAGQEPNQPQHF.

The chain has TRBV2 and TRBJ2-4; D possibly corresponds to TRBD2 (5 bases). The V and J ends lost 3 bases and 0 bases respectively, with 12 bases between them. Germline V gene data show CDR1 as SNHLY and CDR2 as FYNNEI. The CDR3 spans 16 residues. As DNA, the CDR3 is TGTGCCAGCAGTGAGAAGGCGGGCCTAGCCAAAAACATTCAGTACTTC. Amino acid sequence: CASSEKAGLAKNIQYF.

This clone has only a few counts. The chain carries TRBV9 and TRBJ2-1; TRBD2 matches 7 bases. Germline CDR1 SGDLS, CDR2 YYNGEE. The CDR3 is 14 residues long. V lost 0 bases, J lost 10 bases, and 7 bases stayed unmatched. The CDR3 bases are TGTGCCAGCAGCGTAGGTGGGAGGGCGGGGGAGCAGTTCTTC. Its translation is CASSVGGRAGEQFF.